The next 20 T cell receptor beta chains were all read from a single sample in a study of T-cell memory formation after mild COVID-19. TCRdb re-called the 5' RACE reads with MiXCR, one entry per CDR3 protein. This sample has hundreds of thousands of distinct CDR3 sequences, with 20% found just once. Material for sequencing was PBMCs or a T cell subset sorted from them (not recorded which). All receptors derive from an adult woman who had mild COVID-19 (a few samples of this study predate the infection). Cell type and time point are not known.

The chain is built from TRBV4-2 and TRBJ2-4; no firm D call. This CDR3 comprises 16 residues. V lost 1 base, J lost 5 bases, and 15 bases lay in between. Germline loops: CDR1 LGHNA, CDR2 YNFKEQ. CDR3 sequence: CASSQVLTEPQNIQYF. CDR3 DNA: TGTGCCAGCAGCCAAGTACTGACCGAGCCCCAAAACATTCAGTACTTC.

This clonotype was observed many times. This chain joins TRBV4-1 and TRBJ1-2; TRBD1 aligns across 11 bases. The junction had 5 bases not matched to a gene; V was cut back by 0 bases and J by 5 bases. Germline CDR1 is MGHRA and CDR2 is YSYEKL. The CDR3 is made up of 16 amino acids. DNA of the CDR3: TGCGCCAGCAGCCAAGAGGGGACAGGGGGGTTTTATGGCTACACCTTC. Its protein is CASSQEGTGGFYGYTF.

This chain joins TRBV5-1 and TRBJ2-7; 11 bases line up with TRBD1. Trimming at V came to 5 bases and at J to 5 bases, leaving 0 bases not matched to a gene. Germline assignment: CDR1 SGHRS and CDR2 YFSETQ. This CDR3 has 12 residues. The CDR3 region is CASRGQGDEQYF. The CDR3 nucleotides read TGCGCCAGCAGGGGACAGGGGGACGAGCAGTACTTC.

This clonotype has a handful of counts. The chain joins TRBV5-1 to TRBJ1-1; 7 bases map to TRBD1. Germline trimming cut 2 bases from V and 0 bases from J; bases unmatched to any gene: 4. The CDR3 is made up of 15 amino acids. Germline V gives CDR1 SGHRS, CDR2 YFSETQ. The CDR3 region has the DNA TGCGCCAGCAGCTTTACCGGGACAGTGAACACTGAAGCTTTCTTT. Amino acids: CASSFTGTVNTEAFF.

This clonotype was seen more than once but under ten times. The V gene is TRBV6-2 or TRBV6-3, the J gene TRBJ2-7, with 13 bases lining up with TRBD2. V lost 2 bases and J lost 0; bases outside the gene matches: 10. The CDR3 consists of 19 residues. Germline lookup yields CDR1 MNHEY and CDR2 SVGEGT. The CDR3 region has the DNA TGTGCCAGCAGTTACGTATTCGGGACTAGCGGGACTATCTCCTACGAGCAGTACTTC. The encoded protein is CASSYVFGTSGTISYEQYF.

The rearrangement uses TRBV5-1 and TRBJ2-7; no clear D. Germline CDR1 and CDR2: SGHRS and YFSETQ. Trimming cost V 0 bases and J 2 bases, with 15 bases left between them. The CDR3 extends over 16 amino acids. CDR3 region: CASSLEPMHSTYEQYF. DNA for the CDR3: TGCGCCAGCAGCTTGGAACCGATGCACTCCACCTACGAGCAGTACTTC.

This chain uses TRBV7-3 with TRBJ2-1; D possibly matches TRBD1 or TRBD2 (6 bases each). CDR1 and CDR2 (germline): SGHTA, FQGTGA. V was trimmed by 5 bases and J by 6 bases, leaving 11 bases between them. CDR3 size: 13 residues. The CDR3 protein is CASSPGGPNEQFF. The CDR3 nucleotides read TGTGCCAGCAGCCCCGGGGGCCCCAATGAGCAGTTCTTC.

The rearrangement joins TRBV24-1 to TRBJ2-7, with TRBD1 matching over 7 bases. The CDR3 length is 14 residues. Losses at the gene ends were 5 bases for V and 4 bases for J; bases not matched to a gene: 7. Looked up from germline, CDR1 is KGHDR and CDR2 is SFDVKD. CDR3 bases: TGTGCCACCAGTGGAGGGACAGAAATATACGAGCAGTACTTC. This encodes CATSGGTEIYEQYF.

V gene TRBV7-9 combines with J gene TRBJ2-7, with TRBD1 matching 9 bases. CDR1 and CDR2 from the germline V gene are SEHNR and FQNEAQ (reference sequence). This CDR3 comprises 14 residues. V lost 8 bases and J lost 0; bases outside the gene matches: 5. CDR3 nucleotide sequence: TGTGCCAGCGAGACAGGGGGTCCCTCCTACGAGCAGTACTTC. Amino acids: CASETGGPSYEQYF.

This clonotype was seen a few times. V gene TRBV12-3 or TRBV12-4 combines with J gene TRBJ1-2, with a weak D call TRBD1 (5 bases). With 7 bases removed from V and 8 bases from J, the gap between germline ends came to 20 bases. CDR3 length: 14 amino acids. The CDR3, as DNA: TGTGCCAGCACCCCGTCCGCGGGGCTGGGGGGCTACACCTTC. Its protein is CASTPSAGLGGYTF.

This rearrangement joins TRBV6-5 to TRBJ1-2; D is undetermined. The V end lost 4 bases, the J end lost 0 bases, and 12 bases lay between the germline ends. The CDR3 totals 15 residues. CDR1 is MNHEY and CDR2 is SVGAGI in the germline V gene. The CDR3 sequence is CASSSPGQTNYGYTF. CDR3 coding DNA: TGTGCCAGCAGTTCCCCCGGGCAGACTAACTATGGCTACACCTTC.

This clonotype has ten or more counts. This sequence joins TRBV12-3 or TRBV12-4 and TRBJ2-1, with TRBD2 matching 8 bases. The CDR3 contains 15 residues. Trimming took 5 bases from V and 3 from J; bases not matched to a gene: 6. The CDR3 region has the DNA TGTGCCAGCAGTCAACTAGCGGATGACTACAATGAGCAGTTCTTC. Translated: CASSQLADDYNEQFF.

This clonotype has only a few counts. The J gene is TRBJ1-1, the V gene TRBV4-1, with 7 bases aligning to TRBD1. Germline V CDR1 and CDR2: MGHRA, YSYEKL. Trimming cost V 2 bases and J 1 base; bases outside gene matches: 4. The CDR3 covers 15 residues. The CDR3 region has the DNA TGCGCCAGCAGCCAACTACAGGGGAGGAACACTGAAGCTTTCTTT. Residues: CASSQLQGRNTEAFF.

The rearrangement links TRBV9 to TRBJ2-1; 11 bases align to TRBD2. The V gene end was trimmed by 4 bases and the J gene end by 4 bases; junction bases not matched to a gene: 10. This CDR3 has 17 residues. In germline, CDR1 is SGDLS, CDR2 YYNGEE. CDR3 DNA sequence: TGTGCCAGCAGCCCCAACCTCGGGACTAGCGGTTACAATGAGCAGTTCTTC. Its protein product is CASSPNLGTSGYNEQFF.

A few counts support this clonotype. The chain employs TRBV7-3 and TRBJ2-5; the D gene is possibly TRBD2 (6 bases). The CDR3 is made up of 15 amino acids. Germline CDR1 is SGHTA and CDR2 is FQGTGA. The V and J ends lost 0 bases and 4 bases respectively, with 12 bases between them. CDR3 DNA sequence: TGTGCCAGCAGCTTAACGGCCGGGAGTCGAGAGACCCAGTACTTC. Amino acids: CASSLTAGSRETQYF.

The J gene is TRBJ2-1, the V gene TRBV11-3, with TRBD1 matching over 9 bases. The length of the CDR3 is 15 residues. CDR1 is SGHNT and CDR2 is YENEEA in the germline V gene. V shed 5 bases and J 8 bases; nucleotides not matched to a gene: 10. DNA for the CDR3: TGTGCCAGCAGCCCGTATCCGGGACAGGGAGATGAGCAGTTCTTC. It yields the protein CASSPYPGQGDEQFF.

The chain is built from TRBV7-9 and TRBJ1-2, with no clear D. Trimming stripped 3 bases from V and 8 bases from J, with 13 bases between. CDR3 size: 13 residues. CDR1 SEHNR and CDR2 FQNEAQ come from the germline V gene (reference sequence). The CDR3 spells CASSFGQLKGYTF. The CDR3 region has the DNA TGTGCCAGCAGCTTCGGGCAGTTGAAGGGCTACACCTTC.

This clonotype has a handful of counts. V and J are TRBV2 and TRBJ2-7, with D unclear. In germline, CDR1 is SNHLY, CDR2 FYNNEI. This CDR3 has 14 amino acids. V was cut by 3 bases and J by 2 bases, with 11 bases left in between. CDR3 nucleotides: TGTGCCAGCAGTGAGGGCGGAATACCCTACGAGCAGTACTTC. Its translation: CASSEGGIPYEQYF.

This chain links TRBV29-1 with TRBJ2-2; possibly TRBD2 for D (5 bases). CDR1 is SQVTM and CDR2 is ANQGSEA in the germline V gene. The CDR3 is 12 residues long. Trimming left V 6 bases short and J 7 bases short, with 12 bases between. CDR3 sequence reads: CSVVEGVGELFF. The CDR3 coding sequence is TGCAGCGTGGTCGAGGGCGTCGGGGAGCTGTTTTTT.

J is TRBJ1-5 and V is TRBV9; D not resolved. V lost 4 bases to trimming and J lost 7 bases, with 12 bases between them. This CDR3 contains 13 residues. Germline lookup yields CDR1 SGDLS and CDR2 YYNGEE. The CDR3 DNA reads as TGTGCCAGCAGCCCAACGTCGGGACAGCCCCAGCATTTT. It encodes CASSPTSGQPQHF.